This T cell receptor (beta chain) was identified during a study of cytomegalovirus exposure and HLA in healthy donors (TCRdb year 2017). Some background on the complete study: An earlier analysis of more than 550 of the donors reported 276 Gb of sequence data and around 110 million unique TCR beta sequences obtained from 150 million to 200 million T cells. Roughly 320 gigabases of sequencing data and 70 million to 100 million unique TCR sequences made up an early release that covered under 750 HLA-typed donors. The genetic ancestry cluster associated with self-reported Caucasian donors included over 65% of the approximately 410 genotyped donors. The aim of the study was to test whether cataloging public T cell receptors could identify signatures of past pathogen exposure. The study profiled the T cell repertoires of more than 500 subjects by immunosequencing and related them to cytomegalovirus serostatus. Along with the approximately 700-subject first cohort, a separate validation cohort of over a hundred different subjects was used. The study combined high-throughput TCR immunosequencing, statistical association of individual TCRs with disease status, and machine learning to predict cytomegalovirus infection status. In a later analysis, previously published TCR beta repertoires from 670 or so donors were re-analyzed and high-resolution HLA genotyping was added so that TCR occurrence patterns could be studied. Rather than drawing on any new phenotypic data, the later analysis identified candidate immune exposures from TCR beta sequences and the way those sequences occurred across donors. To decide whether each TCR beta V gene segment behaved as functional or pseudogenic, an earlier analysis of approximately 620 of the donors relied on high-throughput TCR beta sequencing. Donor age, sex, ethnicity and CMV serostatus were compiled together with the repertoire data. Genome-wide SNP genotypes for about 65% of the 666 donors were used in a later genetic analysis, which treated that subset as a discovery cohort. Every repertoire in the discovery cohort had been generated on one and the same sequencing platform. Both class I and class II loci were covered by HLA typing, at four-digit resolution. The number of donors typed differed by locus, with roughly 620-630 for A, B, C, DRB1 and DQB1, around 520 for DQA1, 600 to 610 for DPA1, and around 460 for DPB1. Four to six DR-DQ haplotypes were handled as single units for association and clustering, since linkage in the cohort was strong. On average, approximately 250,000 unique TCR beta nucleotide sequences were sequenced per donor among fewer than 500 genotyped donors of the cohort, with roughly 18% of those sequences being non-productive.

This clone was detected once. It lacks a known antigen. No clone much larger than this one lies a single base away; base qualities are absent. The paper as a whole reports these results and caveats: Assigning TCR associations to individual alleles was difficult when HLA alleles, especially DR and DQ, strongly co-occurred. The cohort was sequenced for TCR beta chains only, and without alpha or paired-chain data the features that could be detected were limited. Linkage disequilibrium might explain the correlated functional status among segregating V segments, but an unknown experimental factor could not be ruled out. Most TCR sequences were observed very rarely across donors, whereas some public TCRs were present in many individuals. At a false discovery rate of 0.05, a later analysis linked some 18,000 TCR beta sequences to specific HLA alleles. For the cohort, immune exposure information was limited to CMV serostatus. The classifier was reported to diagnose cytomegalovirus status with high specificity and sensitivity in both the original cohort and the validation cohort. A later analysis found that HLA-associated TCR beta chains were more clonally expanded and had lower generation probabilities than equally common non-associated chains. Because HLA typing was missing for some donors at each locus, association tests included only the typed subset. The study gave a list of some 150 TCR beta chains associated with cytomegalovirus. V-gene and J-gene trimming of TCR beta chains was associated with a missense DCLRE1C variant in a later genetic analysis, and the association was replicated in an independent cohort. Roughly uniform sequencing depth across donors was assumed in presence/absence analyses, although this assumption may not hold. A later analysis reported that several top co-occurrence clusters appeared linked to parvovirus B19, influenza, CMV and Epstein-Barr virus. A further reported finding was that TCR beta sequences accurately predicted the HLA-A and HLA-B alleles for most subjects in the first cohort. In a later analysis, most CMV-associated TCR beta chains were found to appear HLA-restricted, with HLA associations seemingly driven largely by CMV exposure. A group of highly shared sequence variants was considered likely to be a technical artifact of the sequencing pipeline. A few of the identified cytomegalovirus-associated TCR beta chains were confirmed in vitro to be specific for cytomegalovirus antigens. Because counts were too low, seventeen rarely observed V segments, including chromosome 9 orphons, were left out of the earlier analysis of approximately 580 of the donors. The 87-base-pair reads could not distinguish some IMGT-functional V segments, including TRBV6-2 and TRBV6-3, so those segments were excluded. In an earlier analysis of around 600 of the donors, most TCR beta V segments were observed in productive rearrangements about 90% or about 30% of the time, broadly matching IMGT annotations. In a later analysis, the rate of TCR association differed among HLA loci, with DRB1 alleles having the most associated TCRs and HLA-C alleles having the fewest. Compared with the roughly 700-donor mean, donors in an Asian-associated ancestry cluster had fewer N-insertions in productive TCRs, according to a later genetic analysis. It was suggested by the authors that the approach could potentially be generalized to other disease states and immunological phenotypes.

The library was produced with the immunoSEQ multiplex PCR assay. The multiplex PCR relied on a mix of 60 forward primers for TCR Vbeta segments and 13 reverse primers for TCR Jbeta segments. The CDR3 region of rearranged TCR beta genes was amplified from genomic DNA with a multiplex PCR assay. The Illumina HiSeq System was used to sequence the amplified TCR beta libraries as 87-base-pair reads. Regarding the original processing steps: In a later analysis, tens of millions of unique TCR beta chains were counted across the 650 to 750 repertoires, and about 10 million of these chains were shared by at least two donors. A nearest-neighbor algorithm error-corrected the raw reads and collapsed the reads into unique sequences, merging closely related sequences to remove PCR and sequencing errors. To assign V, D and J gene segments, CDR3 sequences were aligned to IMGT reference sequences. For a sequence to be retained, at least a six-nucleotide match to both a V gene segment and a J gene segment was required. Rearrangements were classified as productive when the CDR3 lacked stop codons and remained in frame with V and J, and all other rearrangements were classified as non-productive. CDR3 was defined by IMGT convention, running from the second conserved V-encoded cysteine to the conserved J-encoded phenylalanine. The earlier analysis of some 550 of the donors excluded any sequence lacking an unambiguous match to a single V gene segment. In an earlier analysis of a few hundred of the donors, V segments were called functional above 56.7% productive rearrangements and were called segregating when the between-donor standard deviation exceeded 5%. To diagnose cytomegalovirus status from the catalog of TCR beta chain sequences, a statistical classification framework was built. In a later analysis, TCR nucleotide sequences were compared against IMGT/GENE-DB human TR gene sequences so that V and J genes could be assigned. A later analysis assigned CDR3 sequences and most-parsimonious VDJ recombination scenarios with the TCRdist pipeline. In a later analysis, each TCR beta chain was defined by its CDR3 amino acid sequence together with its V-gene family, and reads lacking a unique V-gene family were excluded. To address suspected cross-contamination and a sequencing artifact, a later analysis removed several hundred highly shared, low-generation-probability nucleotide sequences. A later analysis calculated a clonal expansion index for each public chain from normalized within-repertoire ranks of inferred template counts. Generation probabilities in a later analysis came from a VDJ recombination model fitted to out-of-frame rearrangements, and those results were checked against IGoR. Hypergeometric tests were used in a later analysis to score TCR-TCR, TCR-HLA and TCR-CMV co-occurrence, with a repertoire-size bias correction applied to the TCR pairs. To estimate false discovery rates, a later analysis permuted the HLA or CMV assignments 20 times. In a later analysis, co-occurring TCRs were grouped with DBSCAN, and TCRdist sequence similarity was added when clustering was performed within HLA-allele-positive subsets. Repertoires with fewer than 30,000 or more than 120,000 public chains were left out of co-occurrence clustering, as were several repertoires with anomalous nucleotide sharing. The immuneACCESS repertoire file appears here via TCRdb, limited to in-frame rearrangements. These files lack a portion of the clones; in checked studies, under half of the deficit traces to unresolved V genes, and the cause of the others is not known. V and J calls and clone size are as listed in that table; D and trimming were resolved from the DNA. Recorded for this sample are 150,000 to 200,000 clones; 60% to 80% of them occurred a single time. Approximately 11% of the sample is taken by the ten largest.

Sequences MDHEN (CDR1) and SYDVKM (CDR2) are obtained from the germline V gene. Including cysteine and phenylalanine, the CDR3 has 12 amino acids. Only CDR3 DNA remains: 36 bases, in frame from the first base. Relative to germline, V is 3 bases shorter and J is 1 base shorter, with 4 bases between their ends. In total, roughly 670 healthy bone marrow donors made up the cohort. At the time of sampling, all cohort members were nominally healthy, though unrecorded immune exposures were likely present. The donor was CMV seropositive and belonged to the group of 250 to 300 seropositive cohort members. Each donor provided a peripheral blood sample, and peripheral blood mononuclear cells were used for TCR beta sequencing. The Qiagen DNeasy Blood Extraction Kit was used to extract genomic DNA from the blood cell samples.

The V and J segments used are TRBV28 and TRBJ2-7; the D gene cannot be named for sure. Specimen: PBMCs. This receptor was identified in a man between 18 and 35 years old in good health and CMV-seropositive. In nucleotide form, the sequence is TGTGCCAGCAGTTTCAGTTCCTACGAGCAGTACTTC. The encoded protein is CASSFSSYEQYF.